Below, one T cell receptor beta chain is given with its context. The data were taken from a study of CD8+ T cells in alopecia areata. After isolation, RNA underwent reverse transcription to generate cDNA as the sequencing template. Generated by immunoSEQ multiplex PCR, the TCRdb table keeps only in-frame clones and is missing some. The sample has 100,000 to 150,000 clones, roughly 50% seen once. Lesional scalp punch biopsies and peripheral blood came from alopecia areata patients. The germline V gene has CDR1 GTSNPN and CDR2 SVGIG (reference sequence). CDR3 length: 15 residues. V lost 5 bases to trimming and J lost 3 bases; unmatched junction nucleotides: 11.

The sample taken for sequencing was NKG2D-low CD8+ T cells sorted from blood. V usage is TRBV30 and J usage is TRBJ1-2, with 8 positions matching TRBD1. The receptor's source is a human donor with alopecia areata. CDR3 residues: CAWELVEDRDYGYTF. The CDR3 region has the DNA TGTGCCTGGGAGCTGGTAGAGGACAGGGACTATGGCTACACCTTC.